The 21 T cell receptor beta chains listed next were all sequenced from one sample in a study of blood T cell repertoires in COVID-19. Profiling relied on immunoSEQ multiplex PCR, and the TCRdb table lists in-frame clones only, not all of them. The sample includes roughly 500,000 clones, over 75% of them seen just once. The sequencing input was PBMCs or T cells enriched from blood (not recorded which). The receptors stem from a woman in her 40s who had recovered from COVID-19.

The chain uses TRBV3-1 (or the pseudogene TRBV3-2) and TRBJ1-3; maybe TRBD1 (6 bases). V shed 4 bases and J shed 1 base, with 8 bases lying between them. This CDR3 region has 14 residues. Germline CDR1 is LGHDT and CDR2 is YNNKEL (reference sequence). The CDR3 DNA reads as TGTGCCAGCAGCCGTACAGGGTCTGGAAACACCATATATTTT. It encodes CASSRTGSGNTIYF.

The chain employs TRBV5-1 and TRBJ2-5; 12 nucleotides agree with TRBD2. The trim removed 0 bases at V and 5 bases at J, leaving 8 bases unmatched. Germline CDR1 SGHRS, CDR2 YFSETQ. The CDR3 loop spans 17 amino acids. The CDR3 loop reads CASSLVWGLAGRETQYF. DNA of the CDR3: TGCGCCAGCAGCTTGGTTTGGGGACTAGCGGGCCGGGAGACCCAGTACTTC.

The V and J genes are TRBV6-2 or TRBV6-3 and TRBJ1-5; maybe TRBD1 (5 bases). CDR3 length: 14 amino acids. Germline lookup yields CDR1 MNHEY and CDR2 SVGEGT. V was clipped by 5 bases and J by 5 bases, with 13 bases between them. The CDR3 spells CASSPSTAYQPQHF. The CDR3 DNA sequence: TGTGCCAGCAGTCCATCGACAGCGTATCAGCCCCAGCATTTT.

This clone has a handful of counts. The V and J genes are TRBV29-1 and TRBJ1-1, with 9 bases aligning to TRBD1. This CDR3 spans 14 amino acids. Germline CDR1 and CDR2: SQVTM and ANQGSEA. With V trimmed by 7 bases and J by 6 bases, 12 bases remained unmatched. The CDR3 nucleotides read TGCAGCGCAACCGGGACAGGGATGGAAGCTGAAGCTTTCTTT. This sequence encodes CSATGTGMEAEAFF.

V is TRBV27 and J is TRBJ1-4; 7 nucleotides match TRBD1. The CDR3 is made up of 15 amino acids. Germline loops: CDR1 MNHEY, CDR2 SMNVEV (reference sequence). After removal of 2 bases from V and 7 bases from J, the junction contained 7 bases not matched to a gene. CDR3 nucleotides: TGTGCCAGCAGTTTACGGACAGGCATCGGTGAAAAACTGTTTTTT. It specifies CASSLRTGIGEKLFF.

The chain recombines TRBV7-2 with TRBJ1-4; 7 positions match TRBD1. The trim removed 5 bases at V and 4 bases at J, leaving 7 bases unmatched. Germline lookup yields CDR1 SGHTA and CDR2 FQGNSA. The CDR3 totals 15 residues. DNA for the CDR3: TGTGCCAGCAGCCGGGGGACAGTCATTAATGAAAAACTGTTTTTT. Protein sequence: CASSRGTVINEKLFF.

This chain connects TRBV2 to TRBJ2-7; 7 nucleotides match TRBD2. The CDR3 runs 15 residues. Looked up from germline, CDR1 is SNHLY and CDR2 is FYNNEI. J gave up 3 bases and V 0 bases, and 5 bases lay outside the gene matches. The DNA for the CDR3 is TGTGCCAGCAGTGAAGCGAGCCGGGAGGACTACGAGCAGTACTTC. Translation gives CASSEASREDYEQYF.

In its sample, this clone was seen once. Mismatch with germline at one junction end may stem from a read error. The gene calls are TRBV7-7 and TRBJ2-1; D is unclear. Germline CDR1 reads SSHAT; CDR2 reads FNYEAQ (reference sequence). CDR3 length: 13 residues. The chain's CDR3 is CASSLALYNEQFF. The DNA for the CDR3 is TGTGCTAGCAGCTTAGCACTGTACAATGAGCAGTTCTTC.

This clone has only a few counts. This chain joins TRBV19 and TRBJ1-4; unclear D gene. The V gene's germline CDR1 is LNHDA and CDR2 SQIVND (reference sequence). Trimming took off 5 bases at V and 5 bases at J, with 15 bases between the two ends. This CDR3 is 15 amino acids long. The CDR3 region is CASSGWTPWNEKLFF. The DNA for the CDR3 is TGTGCCAGTAGTGGATGGACTCCCTGGAATGAAAAACTGTTTTTT.

The V and J genes are TRBV6-2 or TRBV6-3 and TRBJ2-7, with unresolved D. Germline V gene data show CDR1 as MNHEY and CDR2 as SVGEGT. The CDR3 has 11 residues. The V end lost 5 bases, the J end lost 4 bases, and 6 bases lay between the germline ends. The CDR3 here is CASSDNYEQYF. The CDR3 bases are TGTGCCAGCAGTGACAATTACGAGCAGTACTTC.

The genes are TRBV7-9 and TRBJ2-5, with 7 nucleotides matching TRBD2. Germline assignment: CDR1 SEHNR and CDR2 FQNEAQ (reference sequence). The junction had 10 bases not matched to a gene; V was cut back by 4 bases and J by 5 bases. This CDR3 region has 15 residues. In DNA, the CDR3 is TGTGCCAGCAGCTCCAACCCGACTAGCAGGGAGACCCAGTACTTC. This translates into CASSSNPTSRETQYF.

The rearrangement uses TRBV6-5 and TRBJ2-1, with a weak D call TRBD2 (6 bases). This CDR3 has 14 amino acids. Deletions cut 6 bases from V and 5 bases from J, with 14 bases between. CDR1 is MNHEY and CDR2 is SVGAGI in the germline V gene. CDR3 DNA: TGTGCCAGCAGCTTTAGCGGAGGGAACAATGAGCAGTTCTTC. Translated: CASSFSGGNNEQFF.

The V gene is TRBV5-4, the J gene TRBJ2-1; 11 positions match TRBD2. The V gene end was trimmed by 6 bases and the J gene end by 4 bases; junction bases not matched to a gene: 3. This CDR3 is built from 14 residues. Germline values: CDR1 SGHNT, CDR2 YYREEE (reference sequence). CDR3 loop: CASKLAGAYNEQFF. The CDR3 region has the DNA TGTGCCAGCAAACTAGCGGGAGCATACAATGAGCAGTTCTTC.

The chain is built from TRBV14 and TRBJ1-1, with 10 bases lining up with TRBD1. From germline, CDR1 is SGHDN and CDR2 FVKESK. The trim removed 4 bases at V and 1 base at J, leaving 6 bases unmatched. The CDR3 length is 16 residues. The CDR3 region is CASSPRQGAWNTEAFF. CDR3 DNA: TGTGCCAGCAGCCCACGACAGGGGGCCTGGAACACTGAAGCTTTCTTT.

The rearrangement joins TRBV29-1 to TRBJ1-2, with D unclear. The CDR3 is 10 residues long. The ends were cut back, 3 bases at V and 7 bases at J, with 6 bases in the middle. Germline CDR1 SQVTM, CDR2 ANQGSEA. The CDR3 region is CSVDNGGYTF. CDR3 bases: TGCAGCGTTGATAACGGTGGCTACACCTTC. Together with reference TRBV29-1 and TRBJ1-2, the CDR3 gives the full variable domain: SAVISQKPSRDICQRGTSLTIQCQVDSQVTMMFWYRQQPGQSLTLIATANQGSEATYESGFVIDKFPISRPNLTFSTLTVSNMSPEDSSIYLCSVDNGGYTFGSGTRLTVV.

The rearrangement joins TRBV19 to TRBJ1-5; 7 bases agree with TRBD1. CDR1 is LNHDA and CDR2 is SQIVND in the germline V gene (reference sequence). The CDR3 is made up of 18 amino acids. V lost 3 bases, J lost 3 bases, and 14 bases stayed unmatched. The DNA for the CDR3 is TGTGCCAGTAGTATGGGGGGACAGTCCCTCCCCAACAATCAGCCCCAGCATTTT. Its translation is CASSMGGQSLPNNQPQHF.

The CDR3, as DNA: TGTGCCAGCAGTTCCAGGGTTTTGGGCCAGCCCCAGCATTTT. It is translated as CASSSRVLGQPQHF. J is TRBJ1-5 and V is TRBV6-2 or TRBV6-3; weak D call: TRBD1 (5 bases). The CDR3 extends over 14 amino acids. Germline V gene sequence: CDR1 MNHEY, CDR2 SVGEGT. Trimming took 4 bases from V and 7 from J, leaving 14 bases between them.

The rearrangement uses TRBV19 and TRBJ2-3; D unresolved. The length of the CDR3 is 13 residues. Germline loops: CDR1 LNHDA, CDR2 SQIVND (reference sequence). Trimming shortened V by 4 bases and J by 1 base, and 6 bases separated the two germline ends. CDR3 sequence (DNA): TGTGCCAGTAGTAGAGTACGCACAGATACGCAGTATTTT. Its protein is CASSRVRTDTQYF.

The chain is built from TRBV30 and TRBJ2-5; 11 bases match TRBD1. Trimming at V came to 4 bases and at J to 5 bases, leaving 9 bases not matched to a gene. There are 15 residues in the CDR3. In germline, CDR1 is GTSNPN, CDR2 SVGIG (reference sequence). As DNA, the CDR3 is TGTGCCTGGAATGACGGACAGGGGGCTAGGGAGACCCAGTACTTC. As protein: CAWNDGQGARETQYF.

Here the CDR3 reads CASSARTSGHNEQFF. CDR3 coding DNA: TGTGCCAGCAGTGCAAGGACTAGCGGGCACAATGAGCAGTTCTTC. This sequence joins TRBV2 and TRBJ2-1; TRBD2 matches at 11 bases. J lost 5 bases, V lost 4 bases, and 4 bases had no gene match. CDR1 SNHLY and CDR2 FYNNEI come from the germline V gene. The CDR3 has 15 amino acids.

V and J are TRBV7-9 and TRBJ1-2; no definite D call. V gave up 1 base and J gave up 6 bases, with 12 bases separating them. The CDR3 covers 14 residues. CDR1 and CDR2 (germline): SEHNR, FQNEAQ (reference sequence). CDR3 nucleotide sequence: TGTGCCAGCAGCTTAGGGGCCAGTACGGATGGCTACACCTTC. Protein product: CASSLGASTDGYTF.